The 15 T cell receptor beta chains reported below all come from one sample, sequenced in a study of early T cells in non-severe SARS-CoV-2 infection. TCRdb processed the 5' RACE reads anew with MiXCR; each CDR3 protein has one entry. The repertoire has around 30,000 distinct CDR3 sequences, about 8.6% of them found once; the top ten carry around 13%. The source material was whole blood. The receptors come from an adult who was a healthcare worker with PCR-confirmed SARS-CoV-2 infection or an uninfected control (not recorded which).

V is TRBV3-1 and J is TRBJ2-7, with 9 nucleotides matching TRBD1. Germline assignment: CDR1 LGHDT and CDR2 YNNKEL (reference sequence). This CDR3 comprises 15 residues. V lost 2 bases and J lost 6; bases outside the gene matches: 8. CDR3 loop: CASSQPGQGSREQYF. As DNA, the CDR3 is TGTGCCAGCAGCCAACCGGGACAGGGCAGCCGCGAGCAGTACTTC.

In this sample, this clonotype turned up many times. The gene calls are TRBV7-8 and TRBJ2-1; no clear D gene. The CDR3 has 15 residues. The germline gives CDR1 SGHVS, CDR2 FQNEAQ. Trimming took 2 bases from V and 3 from J, leaving 11 bases between them. CDR3 in amino acids: CASSLTETRYNEQFF. CDR3 DNA sequence: TGTGCCAGCAGCTTAACAGAAACACGCTACAATGAGCAGTTCTTC.

This clonotype was recorded at least ten times. J is TRBJ1-3 and V is TRBV5-1; no clear D gene. There are 13 residues in the CDR3. Deletions cut 0 bases from V and 2 bases from J, with 3 bases between. Germline lookup yields CDR1 SGHRS and CDR2 YFSETQ. The CDR3, as DNA: TGCGCCAGCAGCTTGGAACCTGGAAACACCATATATTTT. It codes for CASSLEPGNTIYF. Full variable domain (outside the CDR3, taken from reference TRBV5-1 and TRBJ1-3): KAGVTQTPRYLIKTRGQQVTLSCSPISGHRSVSWYQQTPGQGLQFLFEYFSETQRNKGNFPGRFSGRQFSNSRSEMNVSTLELGDSALYLCASSLEPGNTIYFGEGSWLTVV.

This clonotype ranks as large. The CDR3 reads CSVPGGSNEKLFF. Here the CDR3 DNA reads TGCAGCGTTCCCGGGGGATCTAATGAAAAACTGTTTTTT. The chain recombines TRBV29-1 with TRBJ1-4; perhaps TRBD1 as D (5 bases). CDR1 and CDR2 from the germline V gene are SQVTM and ANQGSEA. The CDR3 covers 13 residues. V was pared by 5 bases and J by 3 bases, with 10 bases between.

The chain uses TRBV7-8 and TRBJ1-5, with unresolved D. This CDR3 comprises 15 residues. The V gene's germline CDR1 is SGHVS and CDR2 FQNEAQ. V lost 5 bases and J lost 2, with 13 bases in between. The CDR3 sequence: CASSPREERNQPQHF. The CDR3, as DNA: TGTGCCAGCAGCCCCCGGGAGGAGCGCAATCAGCCCCAGCATTTT. The entire variable domain, with the rest obtained from reference TRBV7-8 and TRBJ1-5, is as follows: GAGVSQSPRYKVAKRGQDVALRCDPISGHVSLFWYQQALGQGPEFLTYFQNEAQLDKSGLPSDRFFAERPEGSVSTLKIQRTQQEDSAVYLCASSPREERNQPQHFGDGTRLSIL.

The J gene is TRBJ1-1, the V gene TRBV6-5; no definite D call. The germline CDR1 and CDR2 sequences are MNHEY and SVGAGI. This CDR3 has 14 residues. V was pared by 2 bases and J by 0 bases, with 7 bases between. The CDR3 spells CASSYEGLNTEAFF. The CDR3 bases are TGTGCCAGCAGTTACGAGGGTCTGAACACTGAAGCTTTCTTT.

The genes are TRBV18 and TRBJ2-7; D may correspond to TRBD1 or TRBD2 (6 bases each). The ends were cut back, 0 bases at V and 0 bases at J, with 12 bases in the middle. This CDR3 is 16 amino acids long. Germline lookup yields CDR1 KGHSH and CDR2 LQKENI. CDR3 loop: CASSPPGGKSSYEQYF. CDR3 in DNA: TGTGCCAGCTCACCACCAGGGGGGAAAAGCTCCTACGAGCAGTACTTC.

At least ten counts were recorded for this clonotype. The genes are TRBV29-1 and TRBJ2-5; D not certain. The V gene's germline CDR1 is SQVTM and CDR2 ANQGSEA. Trimming removed 6 bases at V and 5 bases at J, with 10 bases between. CDR3 length: 11 residues. The DNA for the CDR3 is TGCAGCGTCGGGTTACGGGAGACCCAGTACTTC. Its translation is CSVGLRETQYF. The full variable domain, in which reference TRBV29-1 and TRBJ2-5 provide the parts outside the CDR3, is SAVISQKPSRDICQRGTSLTIQCQVDSQVTMMFWYRQQPGQSLTLIATANQGSEATYESGFVIDKFPISRPNLTFSTLTVSNMSPEDSSIYLCSVGLRETQYFGPGTRLLVL.

This clonotype occurred a few times. CDR3 DNA sequence: TGTGCCACCACGAACACAGATACGCAGTATTTT. Its translation: CATTNTDTQYF. The rearrangement links TRBV24-1 to TRBJ2-3; D remains ambiguous. The CDR3 is 11 amino acids. Trimming stripped 8 bases from V and 2 bases from J, with 4 bases between. CDR1 and CDR2 from the germline V gene are KGHDR and SFDVKD.

This CDR3 reads CASSSTGMVAEAFF. CDR3 DNA sequence: TGTGCCAGCAGTTCCACAGGGATGGTCGCTGAAGCTTTCTTT. The chain has TRBV6-5 and TRBJ1-1, with TRBD1 as a possible D gene (6 bases). Germline CDR1 and CDR2: MNHEY and SVGAGI. The CDR3 spans 14 residues. V lost 4 bases to trimming and J lost 6 bases, with 15 bases between them.

Ten or more counts support this clonotype. The V call is TRBV7-2, the J call TRBJ2-1, with 7 positions matching TRBD2. CDR3 length: 15 amino acids. Germline V gene data show CDR1 as SGHTA and CDR2 as FQGNSA. With V trimmed by 2 bases and J by 2 bases, 3 bases remained unmatched. The chain's CDR3 is CASSLSAGAYNEQFF. CDR3 bases: TGTGCCAGCAGCTTATCGGCGGGAGCCTACAATGAGCAGTTCTTC.

This clonotype was picked up many times. The V call is TRBV12-5, the J call TRBJ2-1; unclear D gene. CDR1 and CDR2 (germline): LGHNT, FRNRAP. V was trimmed by 5 bases and J by 1 base, leaving 15 bases between them. The CDR3 is made up of 16 amino acids. CDR3 in amino acids: CASGKPAGVSYNEQFF. CDR3 coding DNA: TGTGCTAGTGGTAAACCCGCTGGAGTATCCTACAATGAGCAGTTCTTC.

This clonotype came up a few times. The genes are TRBV9 and TRBJ1-1; a weak D match, TRBD1 (6 bases). The CDR3 length is 14 residues. The germline CDR1 and CDR2 sequences are SGDLS and YYNGEE. Trimming took off 1 base at V and 0 bases at J, with 7 bases between the two ends. In DNA form, the CDR3 reads TGTGCCAGCAGCGTAAAGGGGGTGAACACTGAAGCTTTCTTT. It encodes CASSVKGVNTEAFF.

J is TRBJ2-7 and V is TRBV12-5, with 7 bases identical to TRBD2. Trimming removed 2 bases from V and 2 bases from J; junction bases left unmatched: 3. The CDR3 loop spans 14 amino acids. The germline CDR1 and CDR2 sequences are LGHNT and FRNRAP. CDR3 amino acids: CASGLYGGAYEQYF. The CDR3 region has the DNA TGTGCTAGTGGTTTGTATGGGGGGGCCTACGAGCAGTACTTC.

This clonotype was seen more than once but under ten times. The chain couples TRBV18 to TRBJ1-3; D uncertain. V was pared by 4 bases and J by 2 bases, with 6 bases between. Germline V gives CDR1 KGHSH, CDR2 LQKENI. There are 13 residues in the CDR3. The CDR3 region is CASSLPAGNTIYF. In DNA form, the CDR3 reads TGTGCCAGCTCACTTCCGGCTGGAAACACCATATATTTT.